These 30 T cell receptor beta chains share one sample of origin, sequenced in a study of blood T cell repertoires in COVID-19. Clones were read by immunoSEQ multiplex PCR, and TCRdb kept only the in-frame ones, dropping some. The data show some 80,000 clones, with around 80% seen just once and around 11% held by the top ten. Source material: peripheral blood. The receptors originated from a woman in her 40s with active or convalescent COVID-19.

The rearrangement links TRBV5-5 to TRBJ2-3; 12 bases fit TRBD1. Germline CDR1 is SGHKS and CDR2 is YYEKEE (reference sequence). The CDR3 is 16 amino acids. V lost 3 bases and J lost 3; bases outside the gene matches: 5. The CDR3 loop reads CASSYGTGGRTDTQYF. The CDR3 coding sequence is TGTGCCAGCAGCTACGGGACAGGGGGCAGGACAGATACGCAGTATTTT.

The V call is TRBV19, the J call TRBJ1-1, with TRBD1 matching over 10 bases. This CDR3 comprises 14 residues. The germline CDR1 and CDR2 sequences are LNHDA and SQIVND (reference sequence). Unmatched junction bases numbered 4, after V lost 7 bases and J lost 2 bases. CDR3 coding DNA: TGTGCCAGTACGAGGACAGGGGGAAACACTGAAGCTTTCTTT. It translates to CASTRTGGNTEAFF.

In nucleotides, the CDR3 is TGCGCCAGCAGTGAGGCCGGGACAGGGGACCAGCCCCAGCATTTT. Protein sequence: CASSEAGTGDQPQHF. The genes are TRBV10-2 and TRBJ1-5; 10 bases agree with TRBD1. The CDR3 covers 15 residues. The germline V gene has CDR1 WSHSY and CDR2 SAAADI. With 2 bases clipped from V and 7 bases from J, the junction kept 5 bases outside the gene matches.

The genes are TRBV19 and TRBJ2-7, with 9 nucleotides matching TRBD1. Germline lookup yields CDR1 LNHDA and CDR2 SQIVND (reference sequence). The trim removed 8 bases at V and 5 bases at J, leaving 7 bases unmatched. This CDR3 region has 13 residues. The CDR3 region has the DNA TGTGCCAGTTCACAGGGGGCGCTCGACGAGCAGTACTTC. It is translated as CASSQGALDEQYF. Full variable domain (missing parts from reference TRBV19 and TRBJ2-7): DGGITQSPKYLFRKEGQNVTLSCEQNLNHDAMYWYRQDPGQGLRLIYYSQIVNDFQKGDIAEGYSVSREKKESFPLTVTSAQKNPTAFYLCASSQGALDEQYFGPGTRLTVT.

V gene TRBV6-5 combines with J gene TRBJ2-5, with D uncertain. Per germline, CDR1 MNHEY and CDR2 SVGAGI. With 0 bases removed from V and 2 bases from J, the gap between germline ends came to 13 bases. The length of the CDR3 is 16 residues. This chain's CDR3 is CASSYSRSRRQETQYF. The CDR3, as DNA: TGTGCCAGCAGTTACTCGAGATCCAGGCGTCAAGAGACCCAGTACTTC.

The CDR3: CASKGLPGTGNTIYF. CDR3 nucleotide sequence: TGTGCCAGCAAAGGCCTACCAGGGACTGGAAACACCATATATTTT. The V gene is TRBV6-5, the J gene TRBJ1-3; weak D call: TRBD1 (5 bases). The CDR3 loop spans 15 amino acids. V lost 7 bases, J lost 2 bases, and 15 bases lay in between. The germline gives CDR1 MNHEY, CDR2 SVGAGI.

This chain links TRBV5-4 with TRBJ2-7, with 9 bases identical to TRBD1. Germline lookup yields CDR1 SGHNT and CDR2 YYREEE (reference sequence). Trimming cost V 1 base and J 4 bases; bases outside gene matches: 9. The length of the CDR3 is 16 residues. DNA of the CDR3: TGTGCCAGCAGCTTGAACCCGACAGGGGGAACTTACGAGCAGTACTTC. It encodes CASSLNPTGGTYEQYF. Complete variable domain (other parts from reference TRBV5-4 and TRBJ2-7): ETGVTQSPTHLIKTRGQQVTLRCSSQSGHNTVSWYQQALGQGPQFIFQYYREEENGRGNFPPRFSGLQFPNYSSELNVNALELDDSALYLCASSLNPTGGTYEQYFGPGTRLTVT.

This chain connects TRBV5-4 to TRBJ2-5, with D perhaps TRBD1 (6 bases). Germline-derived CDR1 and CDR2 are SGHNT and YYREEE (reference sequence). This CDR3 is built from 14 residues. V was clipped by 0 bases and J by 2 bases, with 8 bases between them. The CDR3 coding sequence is TGTGCCAGCAGCTTGGGACAGGTACAAGAGACCCAGTACTTC. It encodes CASSLGQVQETQYF.

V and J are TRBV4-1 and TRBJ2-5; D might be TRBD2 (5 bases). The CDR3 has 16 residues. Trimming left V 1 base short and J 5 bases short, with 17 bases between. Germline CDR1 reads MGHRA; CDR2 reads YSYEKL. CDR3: CASSQVGSGKGETQYF. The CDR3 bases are TGCGCCAGCAGCCAAGTAGGGTCCGGGAAAGGTGAGACCCAGTACTTC.

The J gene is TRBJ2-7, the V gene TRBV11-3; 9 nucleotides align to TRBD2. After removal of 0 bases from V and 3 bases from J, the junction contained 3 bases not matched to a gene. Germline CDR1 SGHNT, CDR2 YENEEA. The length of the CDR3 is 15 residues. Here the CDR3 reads CASSLDGLANYEQYF. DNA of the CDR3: TGTGCCAGCAGCTTAGATGGACTAGCGAACTACGAGCAGTACTTC.

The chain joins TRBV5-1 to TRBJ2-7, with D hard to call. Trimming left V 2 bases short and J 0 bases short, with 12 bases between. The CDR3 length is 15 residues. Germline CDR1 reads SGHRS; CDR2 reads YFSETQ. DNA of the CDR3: TGCGCCAGCAGCTTCCGAGAGGCGGTCTCCTACGAGCAGTACTTC. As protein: CASSFREAVSYEQYF.

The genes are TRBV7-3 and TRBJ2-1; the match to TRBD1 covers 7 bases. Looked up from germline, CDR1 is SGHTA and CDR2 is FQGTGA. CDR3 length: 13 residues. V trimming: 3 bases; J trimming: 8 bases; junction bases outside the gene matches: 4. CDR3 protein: CASSFTGVDEQFF. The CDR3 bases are TGTGCCAGCAGCTTCACAGGGGTGGATGAGCAGTTCTTC.

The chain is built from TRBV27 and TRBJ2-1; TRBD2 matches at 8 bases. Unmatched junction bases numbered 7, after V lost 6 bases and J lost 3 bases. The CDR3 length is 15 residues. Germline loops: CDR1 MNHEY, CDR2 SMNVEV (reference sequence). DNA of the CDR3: TGTGCCAGCAGGGACCGACTAGCGCTCTACAATGAGCAGTTCTTC. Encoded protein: CASRDRLALYNEQFF.

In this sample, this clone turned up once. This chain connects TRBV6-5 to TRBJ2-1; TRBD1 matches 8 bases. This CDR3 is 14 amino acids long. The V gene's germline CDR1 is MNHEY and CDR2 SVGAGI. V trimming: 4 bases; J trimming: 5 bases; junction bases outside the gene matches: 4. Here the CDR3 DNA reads TGTGCCAGCAGTTCAACGACAGGGGACAATGAGCAGTTCTTC. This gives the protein CASSSTTGDNEQFF.

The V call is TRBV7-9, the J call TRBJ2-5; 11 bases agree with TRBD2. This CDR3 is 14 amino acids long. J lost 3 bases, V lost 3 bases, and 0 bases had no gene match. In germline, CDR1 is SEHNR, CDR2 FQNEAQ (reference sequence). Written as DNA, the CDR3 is TGTGCCAGCAGCTTGGGACTAGCGGAAGAGACCCAGTACTTC. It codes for CASSLGLAEETQYF. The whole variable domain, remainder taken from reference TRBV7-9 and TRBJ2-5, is DTGVSQNPRHKITKRGQNVTFRCDPISEHNRLYWYRQTLGQGPEFLTYFQNEAQLEKSRLLSDRFSAERPKGSFSTLEIQRTEQGDSAMYLCASSLGLAEETQYFGPGTRLLVL.

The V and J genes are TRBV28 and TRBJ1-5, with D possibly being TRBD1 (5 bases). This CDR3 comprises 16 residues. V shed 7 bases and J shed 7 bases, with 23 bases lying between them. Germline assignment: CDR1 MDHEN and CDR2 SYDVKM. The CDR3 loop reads CASIPVGRGEGQPQHF. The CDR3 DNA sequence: TGTGCCAGCATCCCGGTTGGGAGGGGAGAAGGGCAGCCCCAGCATTTT.

The CDR3 is CASSRGQYTEAFF. The CDR3 bases are TGTGCCAGCAGCCGTGGACAGTACACTGAAGCTTTCTTT. This chain links TRBV7-9 with TRBJ1-1, with a weak D call TRBD1 (6 bases). Germline V gene data show CDR1 as SEHNR and CDR2 as FQNEAQ (reference sequence). The CDR3 totals 13 residues. The V end lost 5 bases, the J end lost 3 bases, and 10 bases lay between the germline ends. Looking up the rest from reference TRBV7-9 and TRBJ1-1 gives the full variable domain: DTGVSQNPRHKITKRGQNVTFRCDPISEHNRLYWYRQTLGQGPEFLTYFQNEAQLEKSRLLSDRFSAERPKGSFSTLEIQRTEQGDSAMYLCASSRGQYTEAFFGQGTRLTVV.

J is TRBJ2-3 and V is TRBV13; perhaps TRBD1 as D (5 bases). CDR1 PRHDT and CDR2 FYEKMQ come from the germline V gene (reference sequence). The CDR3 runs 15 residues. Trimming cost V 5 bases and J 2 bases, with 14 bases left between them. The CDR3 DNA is TGTGCCAGCAGCCCCCACTACAGGTCCACAGATACGCAGTATTTT. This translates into CASSPHYRSTDTQYF.

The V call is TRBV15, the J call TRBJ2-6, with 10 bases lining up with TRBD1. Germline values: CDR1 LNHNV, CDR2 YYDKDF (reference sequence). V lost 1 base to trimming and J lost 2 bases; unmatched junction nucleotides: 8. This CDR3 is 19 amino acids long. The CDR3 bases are TGTGCCACCAGCAGAGTCCCGGGACAGGGGAGACCTGGGGCCAACGTCCTGACTTTC. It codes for CATSRVPGQGRPGANVLTF.

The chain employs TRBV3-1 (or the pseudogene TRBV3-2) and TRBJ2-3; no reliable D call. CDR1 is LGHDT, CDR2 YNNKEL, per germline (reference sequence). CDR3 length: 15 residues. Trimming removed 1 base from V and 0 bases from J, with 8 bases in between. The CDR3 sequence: CASSQGPTSTDTQYF. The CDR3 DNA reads TGTGCCAGCAGCCAAGGCCCAACTAGCACAGATACGCAGTATTTT.

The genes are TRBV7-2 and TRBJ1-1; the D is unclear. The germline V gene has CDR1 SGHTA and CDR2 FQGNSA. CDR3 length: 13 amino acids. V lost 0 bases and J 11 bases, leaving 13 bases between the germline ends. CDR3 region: CASSLAGSRVAFF. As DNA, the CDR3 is TGTGCCAGCAGCTTAGCGGGGAGTAGGGTGGCTTTCTTT.

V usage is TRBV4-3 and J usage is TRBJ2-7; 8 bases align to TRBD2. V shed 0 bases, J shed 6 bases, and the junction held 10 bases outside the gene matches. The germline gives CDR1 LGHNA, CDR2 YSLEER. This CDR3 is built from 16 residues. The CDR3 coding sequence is TGCGCCAGCAGCCAAGATCGGGGGGGCACCTTTATCGAGCAGTACTTC. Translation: CASSQDRGGTFIEQYF.

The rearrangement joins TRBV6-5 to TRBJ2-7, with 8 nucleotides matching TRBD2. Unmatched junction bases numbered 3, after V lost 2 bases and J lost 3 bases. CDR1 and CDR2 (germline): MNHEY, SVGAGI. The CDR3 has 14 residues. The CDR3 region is CASSYLSGSYEQYF. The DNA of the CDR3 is TGTGCCAGCAGTTACCTAAGCGGGAGCTACGAGCAGTACTTC.

The CDR3 sequence: CASKWTGRAFF. DNA for the CDR3: TGTGCCAGCAAATGGACAGGGCGGGCTTTCTTT. The chain combines TRBV2 with TRBJ1-1, with 8 positions matching TRBD1. Unmatched junction bases numbered 6, after V lost 7 bases and J lost 11 bases. The CDR3 has 11 residues. The germline V gene has CDR1 SNHLY and CDR2 FYNNEI.

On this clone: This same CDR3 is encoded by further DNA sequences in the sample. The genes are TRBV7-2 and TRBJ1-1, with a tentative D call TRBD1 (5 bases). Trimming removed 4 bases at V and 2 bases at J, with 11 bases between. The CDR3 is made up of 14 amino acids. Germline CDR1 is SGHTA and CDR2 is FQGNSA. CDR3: CASSSGLLNTEAFF. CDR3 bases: TGTGCCAGCAGCTCGGGACTTCTCAACACTGAAGCTTTCTTT.

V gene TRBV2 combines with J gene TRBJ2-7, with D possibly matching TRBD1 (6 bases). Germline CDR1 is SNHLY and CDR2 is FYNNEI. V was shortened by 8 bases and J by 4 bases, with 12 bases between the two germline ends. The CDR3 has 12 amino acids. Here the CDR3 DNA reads TGTGCCAGCGGAGAACAGGGTTACGAGCAGTACTTC. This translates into CASGEQGYEQYF.

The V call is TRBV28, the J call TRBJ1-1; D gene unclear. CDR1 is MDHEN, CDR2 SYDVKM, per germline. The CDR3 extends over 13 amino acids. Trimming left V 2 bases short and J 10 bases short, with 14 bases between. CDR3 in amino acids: CASSLPAHAGAFF. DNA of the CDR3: TGTGCCAGCAGTTTACCGGCCCATGCGGGAGCTTTCTTT.

CDR3 DNA sequence: TGTGCCACCAACCCTCAGGGGATGAACACTGAAGCTTTCTTT. Its protein is CATNPQGMNTEAFF. The chain carries TRBV27 and TRBJ1-1; D possibly corresponds to TRBD1 (6 bases). This CDR3 is built from 14 residues. CDR1 and CDR2 from the germline V gene are MNHEY and SMNVEV (reference sequence). Trimming stripped 10 bases from V and 0 bases from J, with 15 bases between.

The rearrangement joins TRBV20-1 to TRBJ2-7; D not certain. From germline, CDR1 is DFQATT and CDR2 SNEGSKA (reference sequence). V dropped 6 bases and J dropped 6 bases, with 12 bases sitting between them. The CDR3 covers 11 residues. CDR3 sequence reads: CSAHDFGEQYF. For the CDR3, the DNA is TGCAGTGCCCATGACTTTGGCGAGCAGTACTTC.

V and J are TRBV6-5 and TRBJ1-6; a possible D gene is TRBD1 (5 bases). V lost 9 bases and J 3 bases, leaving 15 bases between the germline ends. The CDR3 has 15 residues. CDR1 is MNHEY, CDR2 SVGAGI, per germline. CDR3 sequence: CASKQEYRYNSPLHF. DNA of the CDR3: TGTGCCAGTAAACAGGAGTACCGCTATAATTCACCCCTCCACTTT.